These T cell receptor beta chains were read from a single sample in a study of blood T cell repertoires in COVID-19. TCRdb's copy holds only in-frame clones and misses some; the assay was immunoSEQ multiplex PCR. The sample lists roughly 190,000 clones; 82% were seen once. Sequencing was carried out using PBMCs or T cells enriched from blood (not recorded which). All receptors come from a man aged 40-50 years who had recovered from COVID-19. Both conserved end residues are part of each CDR3. A D gene is named only where the DNA matches it firmly.

J	D	V	CDR3
TRBJ1-2	.	TRBV2	CASSESGEIEAGYTF
TRBJ2-5	.	TRBV27	CASSSLDDSPQETQYF
TRBJ2-5	TRBD2	TRBV3-1/TRBV3-2	CASSQPWERESETQYF
TRBJ2-7	TRBD1	TRBV28	CASSPDGTGHNYEQYF
TRBJ2-3	.	TRBV6-2/TRBV6-3	CASSYPETRRGTDTQYF
TRBJ1-1	.	TRBV7-2	CASSLASRVGTEAFF
TRBJ1-1	TRBD1	TRBV20-1	CSARTGGEAFF
TRBJ2-7	.	TRBV29-1	CSGVEGAKQYF
TRBJ2-1	.	TRBV19	CASSIVLYNEQFF
TRBJ1-1	.	TRBV7-3	CASSYTGRTEAFF
TRBJ2-3	.	TRBV5-1	CASSITGPDTQYF
TRBJ2-7	TRBD2	TRBV6-2/TRBV6-3	CASSYSLTSGKAYEQYF
TRBJ1-2	.	TRBV7-3	CASSLGQNYGYTF
TRBJ1-4	.	TRBV7-2	CASSLGAITNEKLFF
TRBJ1-4	.	TRBV12-3/TRBV12-4	CASSIWTVEKLFF
TRBJ1-2	TRBD1	TRBV5-1	CASSFDRGGYYGYTF
TRBJ2-3	TRBD2	TRBV10-3	CALSGGDTDTQYF
TRBJ2-4	.	TRBV7-2	CASSLARAKNIQYF
TRBJ2-7	.	TRBV28	CASSPGGLREQYF
TRBJ2-3	TRBD2	TRBV5-4	CASSWFGRITDTQYF
TRBJ2-7	.	TRBV12-3/TRBV12-4	CASSFLYEQYF
TRBJ2-5	TRBD2	TRBV7-2	CASSLDSGRGTQYF
TRBJ2-2	.	TRBV7-8	CASSLRRENTGELFF
TRBJ2-2	.	TRBV7-2	CASARGLGTGELFF
TRBJ1-2	.	TRBV20-1	CSASGVYGYTF
TRBJ1-6	TRBD1	TRBV7-9	CASSSGGGWSPLHF
TRBJ2-2	.	TRBV4-2	CASSQGLARTGELFF
TRBJ2-2	.	TRBV3-1/TRBV3-2	CASSRRDKPTGELFF
TRBJ2-7	TRBD2	TRBV28	CASSPWAPGGYEQYF
TRBJ2-7	.	TRBV5-6	CASSGERGLSKVLSYEQYF
TRBJ2-7	TRBD1	TRBV4-3	CASSQEQGQGALEQYF
TRBJ1-6	.	TRBV28	CASGRFDRNSPLHF
TRBJ2-7	.	TRBV6-5	CASRQGSSEQYF
TRBJ2-7	.	TRBV6-6	CASSREEVGYEQYF
TRBJ2-7	.	TRBV3-1/TRBV3-2	CASSLDVDTYEQYF
TRBJ1-5	.	TRBV2	CASNSGHQPQHF
TRBJ1-2	TRBD1	TRBV19	CASPARIRMDRDYGYTF
TRBJ2-7	TRBD2	TRBV5-4	CASRAGDSYEQYF